This entry describes one TCR beta chain. This specimen comes from a study of T cell clonotyping in hematopoietic cell transplantation. The CDR3 runs 14 residues. Germline values: CDR1 MRHNA, CDR2 SNTAGT. V was pared by 0 bases and J by 8 bases, with 13 bases between. Time point noted: recipient sample about 28 days before transplant, after cytoreduction. Clones were read by immunoSEQ multiplex PCR, and TCRdb kept only the in-frame ones, dropping some. Here the sample spans roughly 40,000 clones, 85% being singletons. V usage is TRBV6-4 and J usage is TRBJ1-1; no reliable D call. This clonotype was sampled from a man aged 55 to 70 with acute myeloid leukemia. Some clones in this sample may be carry-over from other donors' samples. The sample in question was peripheral blood mononuclear cells, obtained before stem cell transplant. The CDR3 loop reads CASSDSSRGGEAFF. The CDR3, as DNA: TGTGCCAGCAGTGACTCGAGTCGGGGAGGGGAAGCTTTCTTT.